These 12 T cell receptor beta chains originate from one sample sequenced in a study of regulatory T cells in long-lasting Graves disease. Time point of the sample: newly diagnosed GD, antithyroid drugs for less than 3 months. PBMC-extracted RNA yielded the TCR library. Libraries of TCR beta came from iRepertoire HTBI primers plus Arm-PCR of CDR3 regions. TCRdb reprocessed the multiplex PCR reads via MiXCR and lists one record per CDR3 protein. Of 530,000 or so distinct CDR3 sequences listed, around 15% are singletons. These same records also appear under a second study, on T cells in Graves' hyperthyroidism and ophthalmopathy.

Specimen: peripheral blood mononuclear cells (PBMCs), collected at new diagnosis, from a patient treated with antithyroid drugs. Source of these receptors: a young man with Graves disease.

There are a few counts of this clonotype. The chain has TRBV10-3 and TRBJ2-7; D is possibly TRBD1 (6 bases). The V and J ends lost 1 base and 5 bases respectively, with 15 bases between them. Germline CDR1 is ENHRY and CDR2 is SYGVKD. CDR3 length: 15 residues. CDR3 residues: CAISELSRDINEQYF. The CDR3 DNA follows: TGTGCCATCAGTGAGTTGTCCCGGGACATAAACGAGCAGTACTTC.

The V gene is TRBV30, the J gene TRBJ1-2; 8 bases map to TRBD1. The CDR3 totals 13 residues. J gave up 4 bases and V 2 bases, and 3 bases lay outside the gene matches. Germline CDR1 GTSNPN, CDR2 SVGIG (reference sequence). CDR3 bases: TGTGCCTGGAGTCACCAGGGGGCCTATGGCTACACCTTC. Encoded protein: CAWSHQGAYGYTF.

This clonotype was counted many times. The chain links TRBV27 to TRBJ2-7, with unresolved D. This CDR3 contains 12 residues. CDR1 is MNHEY, CDR2 SMNVEV, per germline (reference sequence). Trimming removed 5 bases at V and 2 bases at J, with 7 bases between. The CDR3 DNA is TGTGCCAGCAGTCGCAGTCCCTACGAGCAGTACTTC. Translated, it gives CASSRSPYEQYF.

CDR3: CASSPGQQGYGYTF. As DNA, the CDR3 is TGTGCCAGCAGCCCTGGACAACAAGGCTATGGCTACACCTTC. The V call is TRBV5-5, the J call TRBJ1-2; possibly TRBD1 for D (5 bases). Trimming cost V 4 bases and J 4 bases, with 14 bases left between them. The CDR3 spans 14 residues. Germline V gives CDR1 SGHKS, CDR2 YYEKEE (reference sequence). Full variable domain (rest looked up from reference TRBV5-5 and TRBJ1-2): DAGVTQSPTHLIKTRGQQVTLRCSPISGHKSVSWYQQVLGQGPQFIFQYYEKEERGRGNFPDRFSARQFPNYSSELNVNALLLGDSALYLCASSPGQQGYGYTFGSGTRLTVV.

This clonotype was seen ten or more times. The chain uses TRBV20-1 and TRBJ2-3; a weak D match, TRBD1 (6 bases). The ends were cut back, 3 bases at V and 4 bases at J, with 17 bases in the middle. Germline V gene sequence: CDR1 DFQATT, CDR2 SNEGSKA (reference sequence). The CDR3 loop spans 15 amino acids. DNA of the CDR3: TGCAGTGCTAGCCCCCGGGACAACGGAGCAGATACGCAGTATTTT. It specifies CSASPRDNGADTQYF.

The chain uses TRBV4-1 and TRBJ2-7; D might be TRBD2 (6 bases). This CDR3 region has 15 residues. Germline CDR1 MGHRA, CDR2 YSYEKL. V lost 0 bases, J lost 2 bases, and 11 bases lay in between. The CDR3 DNA sequence: TGCGCCAGCAGCCAAGATCGGGGGAGGACCTACGAGCAGTACTTC. Its translation is CASSQDRGRTYEQYF.

This clonotype was observed many times. CDR3: CASIEGTISNQPQHF. CDR3 nucleotides: TGTGCCAGCATAGAAGGGACGATTAGCAATCAGCCCCAGCATTTT. The chain links TRBV6-1 to TRBJ1-5; a weak D match, TRBD1 (5 bases). V was clipped by 7 bases and J by 0 bases, with 13 bases between them. This CDR3 has 15 amino acids. CDR1 is MNHNS and CDR2 is SASEGT in the germline V gene.

The rearrangement uses TRBV20-1 and TRBJ2-2; maybe TRBD1 (5 bases). Germline assignment: CDR1 DFQATT and CDR2 SNEGSKA (reference sequence). V was pared by 0 bases and J by 4 bases, with 12 bases between. CDR3 length: 15 residues. The CDR3 spells CSARESGIGTGELFF. The CDR3 DNA follows: TGCAGTGCTAGAGAATCAGGGATTGGCACCGGGGAGCTGTTTTTT.

The table lists this clonotype with a few counts. The chain employs TRBV2 and TRBJ2-5, with 7 bases aligning to TRBD1. V was clipped by 2 bases and J by 2 bases; unmatched bases: 8. From germline, CDR1 is SNHLY and CDR2 FYNNEI. This CDR3 has 16 residues. Here the CDR3 reads CASSESYGDSQETQYF. In DNA form, the CDR3 reads TGTGCCAGCAGTGAATCTTATGGGGACAGTCAAGAGACCCAGTACTTC.

Ten or more counts support this clonotype. V is TRBV12-3 or TRBV12-4 and J is TRBJ2-7; 10 nucleotides line up with TRBD1. V gave up 5 bases and J gave up 2 bases; unmatched junction bases: 6. The CDR3 loop spans 15 amino acids. The CDR3 bases are TGTGCCAGCAGTGGACCCGGGACAGGGGCCTACGAGCAGTACTTC. The encoded protein is CASSGPGTGAYEQYF.

This clonotype was seen ten or more times. The chain recombines TRBV2 with TRBJ2-7; 9 bases agree with TRBD1. CDR1 SNHLY and CDR2 FYNNEI come from the germline V gene. Trimming removed 8 bases from V and 4 bases from J; junction bases left unmatched: 9. The CDR3 totals 14 residues. CDR3 coding DNA: TGTGCCAGCTTCCCCGGGACAGGGATTTACGAGCAGTACTTC. Amino acids: CASFPGTGIYEQYF.

The chain combines TRBV6-1 with TRBJ1-3; tentatively, D is TRBD1 (6 bases). CDR3 length: 14 amino acids. Germline-derived CDR1 and CDR2 are MNHNS and SASEGT. V lost 6 bases and J lost 4, with 13 bases in between. This CDR3 reads CASSLDSIGNTIYF. The CDR3 DNA reads as TGTGCCAGCAGCCTGGACAGCATCGGAAACACCATATATTTT.